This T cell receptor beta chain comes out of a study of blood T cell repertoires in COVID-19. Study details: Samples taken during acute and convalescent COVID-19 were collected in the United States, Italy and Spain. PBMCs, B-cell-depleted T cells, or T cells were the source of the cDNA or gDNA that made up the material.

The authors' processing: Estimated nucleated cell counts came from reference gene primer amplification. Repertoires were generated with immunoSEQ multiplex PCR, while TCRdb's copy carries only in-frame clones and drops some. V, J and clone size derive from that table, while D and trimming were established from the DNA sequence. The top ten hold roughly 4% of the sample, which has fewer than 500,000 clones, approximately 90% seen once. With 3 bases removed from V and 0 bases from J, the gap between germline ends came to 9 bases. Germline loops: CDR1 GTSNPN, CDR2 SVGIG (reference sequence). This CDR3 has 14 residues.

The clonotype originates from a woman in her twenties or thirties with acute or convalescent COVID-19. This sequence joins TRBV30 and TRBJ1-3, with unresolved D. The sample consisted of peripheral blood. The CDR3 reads CAWRSRSSGNTIYF. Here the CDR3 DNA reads TGTGCCTGGAGGTCGCGGAGCTCTGGAAACACCATATATTTT.